The next 10 T cell receptor beta chains were all read from a single sample in a study of blood T cell repertoires in COVID-19. Produced via immunoSEQ multiplex PCR; TCRdb's table is partial and in-frame only. The table has 60,000 to 85,000 clones, about 88% seen once. The sequenced sample was peripheral blood. All receptors come from a human donor in a cohort sampled during active COVID-19.

The V call is TRBV7-3, the J call TRBJ2-5, with 7 positions matching TRBD1. Trimming took 5 bases from V and 4 from J; bases not matched to a gene: 7. This CDR3 region has 14 residues. Germline CDR1 reads SGHTA; CDR2 reads FQGTGA. For the CDR3, the DNA is TGTGCCAGCAGCCCGGACAGGTTCCTAGAGACCCAGTACTTC. This gives the protein CASSPDRFLETQYF.

This rearrangement joins TRBV5-1 to TRBJ2-3; D may be TRBD1 (8 bases). Deletions cut 2 bases from V and 0 bases from J, with 22 bases between. Germline CDR1 and CDR2: SGHRS and YFSETQ. This CDR3 contains 19 residues. DNA of the CDR3: TGCGCCAGCAGCTTCCCCCAGCCGACAGGGGAGGGAAGCACAGATACGCAGTATTTT. Translated, it gives CASSFPQPTGEGSTDTQYF. Using reference TRBV5-1 and TRBJ2-3 for the parts outside the CDR3, the full variable domain is KAGVTQTPRYLIKTRGQQVTLSCSPISGHRSVSWYQQTPGQGLQFLFEYFSETQRNKGNFPGRFSGRQFSNSRSEMNVSTLELGDSALYLCASSFPQPTGEGSTDTQYFGPGTRLTVL.

This rearrangement joins TRBV28 to TRBJ2-1, with a weak D call TRBD2 (6 bases). Germline V gene sequence: CDR1 MDHEN, CDR2 SYDVKM. The V gene lost 4 bases and the J gene lost 4 bases, with 17 bases spanning the gap. The CDR3 is made up of 16 amino acids. CDR3 sequence (DNA): TGTGCCAGCAGTTCAGTGGTTGGCGGGGCTTACAATGAGCAGTTCTTC. Translation: CASSSVVGGAYNEQFF.

CDR3 loop: CASRGSGVSGEAFF. CDR3 in DNA: TGTGCCAGCAGGGGCTCAGGGGTTTCGGGTGAAGCTTTCTTT. The genes are TRBV28 and TRBJ1-1; possibly TRBD1 for D (6 bases). The V and J ends lost 6 bases and 7 bases respectively, with 18 bases between them. CDR1 is MDHEN and CDR2 is SYDVKM in the germline V gene. The CDR3 covers 14 residues.

This chain links TRBV27 with TRBJ1-5; D possibly corresponds to TRBD1 (6 bases). Trimming pared 1 base from V and 5 bases from J, leaving 9 bases between. The CDR3 consists of 14 residues. CDR1 is MNHEY and CDR2 is SMNVEV in the germline V gene (reference sequence). The CDR3 loop reads CASSLLGGYQPQHF. In DNA form, the CDR3 reads TGTGCCAGCAGTTTATTAGGGGGTTATCAGCCCCAGCATTTT.

The chain uses TRBV5-4 and TRBJ2-7, with 9 nucleotides matching TRBD1. Germline trimming cut 2 bases from V and 7 bases from J; bases unmatched to any gene: 7. In germline, CDR1 is SGHNT, CDR2 YYREEE (reference sequence). The CDR3 sequence is 14 residues long. As DNA, the CDR3 is TGTGCCAGCAGCTTAGGACAGGGGCCGGGGGAGCAGTACTTC. Translated: CASSLGQGPGEQYF.

This chain uses TRBV6-5 with TRBJ1-4, with 10 positions matching TRBD1. Germline V CDR1 and CDR2: MNHEY, SVGAGI. The CDR3 length is 16 residues. Trimming took 4 bases from V and 0 from J; bases not matched to a gene: 2. Here the CDR3 reads CASSSGTGATNEKLFF. CDR3 nucleotides: TGTGCCAGCAGTTCAGGGACAGGGGCAACTAATGAAAAACTGTTTTTT.

This chain links TRBV28 with TRBJ2-6; 7 nucleotides match TRBD1. With 4 bases clipped from V and 0 bases from J, the junction kept 3 bases outside the gene matches. CDR1 is MDHEN, CDR2 SYDVKM, per germline. The length of the CDR3 is 16 residues. CDR3 in amino acids: CASSSTGDSGANVLTF. The CDR3 DNA sequence: TGTGCCAGCAGTTCTACAGGGGACTCTGGGGCCAACGTCCTGACTTTC.

This clone showed up just a few times. The gene calls are TRBV18 and TRBJ1-6; TRBD1 agrees at 8 bases. This CDR3 comprises 17 residues. V lost 3 bases, J lost 4 bases, and 8 bases stayed unmatched. Germline V gene sequence: CDR1 KGHSH, CDR2 LQKENI. DNA for the CDR3: TGTGCCAGCTCACCCCAGGCCGGACAGGGATATAATTCACCCCTCCACTTT. Translating gives CASSPQAGQGYNSPLHF.

The chain employs TRBV5-1 and TRBJ1-2; TRBD1 aligns across 7 bases. CDR1 is SGHRS and CDR2 is YFSETQ in the germline V gene. Trimming at V came to 0 bases and at J to 2 bases, leaving 7 bases not matched to a gene. The CDR3 is 16 amino acids. The CDR3 DNA reads TGCGCCAGCAGCTTGGAGGGGGCAGAGAGAAACTATGGCTACACCTTC. Amino acids: CASSLEGAERNYGYTF.